These 21 T cell receptor beta chains were all obtained from the same sample, sequenced in a study of T cell repertoires in cytomegalovirus infection. One entry per CDR3 protein results from TCRdb running MiXCR on the reads. Here the sample spans around 900,000 distinct CDR3 sequences, 31% being singletons. No antigen has been assigned to these receptors. This specimen was cultured CD8+ T cells from PBMCs, taken from culture after CMV antigen stimulation. These receptors were collected from a human donor in good health (CMV status not recorded). Some clones in this sample may be carry-over from other donors' samples.

Note on this clonotype: Given a much more abundant clone one base away, this may be a read error. The chain is built from TRBV7-8 and TRBJ2-3; 8 positions match TRBD1. The CDR3 consists of 16 residues. Germline-derived CDR1 and CDR2 are SGHVS and FQNEAQ. The CDR3 DNA reads as TGTGTCAGCACCACTCCGGGACAGGTGTATACAGATACGCAGTATTTT. Amino acids: CVSTTPGQVYTDTQYF.

In this sample, this clonotype turned up a few times. V usage is TRBV7-9 and J usage is TRBJ2-7; 12 bases line up with TRBD1. This CDR3 is 15 amino acids long. Germline CDR1 SEHNR, CDR2 FQNEAQ (reference sequence). The junction had 7 bases not matched to a gene; V was cut back by 4 bases and J by 6 bases. The CDR3, as DNA: TGTGCCAGCAGCTACTGGGACAGGGGGCAAGGCGAGCAGTACTTC. This encodes CASSYWDRGQGEQYF.

The chain couples TRBV10-3 to TRBJ2-1; D not certain. CDR3 size: 16 residues. From germline, CDR1 is ENHRY and CDR2 SYGVKD. V shed 0 bases and J shed 4 bases, with 13 bases lying between them. DNA for the CDR3: TGTGCCATCAGTGAGTCAACGGGTATTGGGTACAATGAGCAGTTCTTC. Its translation is CAISESTGIGYNEQFF.

The chain couples TRBV6-2 or TRBV6-3 to TRBJ1-1; D not resolved. This CDR3 is built from 13 residues. Trimming took 0 bases from V and 3 from J, leaving 5 bases between them. The germline CDR1 and CDR2 sequences are MNHEY and SVGEGT. The CDR3 DNA reads as TGTGCCAGCAGTTACTCTCTGGACACTGAAGCTTTCTTT. Amino acid sequence: CASSYSLDTEAFF.

The sample holds a few counts of this clonotype. DNA of the CDR3: TGTGCCAGCAGCTTCACAGGGGGACGCCAGCCCCAGCATTTT. This gives the protein CASSFTGGRQPQHF. The chain carries TRBV7-9 and TRBJ1-5, with 8 nucleotides matching TRBD1. The V gene's germline CDR1 is SEHNR and CDR2 FQNEAQ (reference sequence). The CDR3 spans 14 residues. Trimming took 3 bases from V and 7 from J; bases not matched to a gene: 5.

This clonotype has a handful of counts. This sequence joins TRBV7-9 and TRBJ2-6, with D tentatively TRBD2 (5 bases). The V gene's germline CDR1 is SEHNR and CDR2 FQNEAQ (reference sequence). Trimming shortened V by 4 bases and J by 0 bases, and 19 bases separated the two germline ends. The CDR3 spans 19 residues. In nucleotides, the CDR3 is TGTGCCAGCAGCTCCCCCCCGGACGGGGAGAGCTCTGGGGCCAACGTCCTGACTTTC. This encodes CASSSPPDGESSGANVLTF.

The chain combines TRBV2 with TRBJ1-1; maybe TRBD1 (5 bases). Germline CDR1 is SNHLY and CDR2 is FYNNEI. Trimming took 7 bases from V and 6 from J, leaving 15 bases between them. This CDR3 spans 13 amino acids. The CDR3 region has the DNA TGTGCCAGCACTCAGGGTGGGGCAGCTGAAGCTTTCTTT. Its translation: CASTQGGAAEAFF.

The genes are TRBV27 and TRBJ1-2, with 8 positions matching TRBD1. Trimming took 4 bases from V and 14 from J; bases not matched to a gene: 12. The CDR3 length is 13 residues. Per the germline V gene, CDR1 is MNHEY and CDR2 is SMNVEV (reference sequence). The CDR3 region is CASSSGTGGVGTF. In DNA form, the CDR3 reads TGTGCCAGCAGTTCCGGGACAGGAGGCGTCGGAACCTTC.

The genes are TRBV10-1 and TRBJ2-7, with D perhaps TRBD1 or TRBD2 (5 bases each). The CDR3 contains 15 residues. Trimming removed 3 bases at V and 6 bases at J, with 18 bases between. CDR1 is WNHNN and CDR2 is SYGVQD in the germline V gene (reference sequence). The CDR3 protein is CASSDPRGPLGEQYF. CDR3 DNA sequence: TGCGCCAGCAGTGACCCGAGGGGACCCCTCGGCGAGCAGTACTTC.

The J gene is TRBJ1-1, the V gene TRBV27; a weak D match, TRBD1 (6 bases). The CDR3 spans 17 residues. Germline CDR1 MNHEY, CDR2 SMNVEV (reference sequence). Trimming stripped 3 bases from V and 0 bases from J, with 17 bases between. In DNA, the CDR3 is TGTGCCAGCAGTTTGAGGCAGGGGATCGGCCTGAACACTGAAGCTTTCTTT. The encoded protein is CASSLRQGIGLNTEAFF.

This clonotype has ten or more counts. At one end, the junction sequence differs from germline, possibly due to a read error. V gene TRBV27 combines with J gene TRBJ2-1; 11 bases map to TRBD1. Per the germline V gene, CDR1 is MNHEY and CDR2 is SMNVEV (reference sequence). CDR3 length equals 16 residues. The CDR3 nucleotides read TGCGCCAGCAGCCTCACCGGGACAGGGGGTTACAATGAGCAGTTCTTC. It specifies CASSLTGTGGYNEQFF.

Many counts were recorded for this clonotype. The chain uses TRBV7-3 and TRBJ1-1, with D hard to call. Germline CDR1 is SGHTA and CDR2 is FQGTGA. The CDR3 has 14 residues. With 2 bases removed from V and 0 bases from J, the gap between germline ends came to 7 bases. CDR3: CASSLETMNTEAFF. The CDR3 region has the DNA TGTGCCAGCAGCTTAGAGACCATGAACACTGAAGCTTTCTTT.

This chain uses TRBV4-1 with TRBJ1-1, with TRBD1 as a possible D gene (5 bases). Trimming removed 4 bases at V and 5 bases at J, with 14 bases between. Germline V gives CDR1 MGHRA, CDR2 YSYEKL. The CDR3 totals 14 residues. The CDR3 region has the DNA TGCGCCAGCAGCCCCCCTATTGAGGGGACTGAAGCTTTCTTT. Its translation is CASSPPIEGTEAFF.

The rearrangement uses TRBV27 and TRBJ1-2, with D possibly matching TRBD1 (6 bases). V gave up 3 bases and J gave up 6 bases, with 14 bases separating them. Germline V gives CDR1 MNHEY, CDR2 SMNVEV (reference sequence). This CDR3 is built from 14 residues. The CDR3 here is CASSFTGGLNGYTF. CDR3 DNA sequence: TGTGCCAGCAGTTTTACCGGGGGCTTGAATGGCTACACCTTC.

The chain carries TRBV5-1 and TRBJ2-5; D gene unclear. The CDR3 length is 15 residues. CDR1 SGHRS and CDR2 YFSETQ come from the germline V gene. V was trimmed by 5 bases and J by 2 bases, leaving 16 bases between them. The CDR3 DNA reads as TGCGCCAGCAGGGAGACCGCCGTACAACAAGAGACCCAGTACTTC. The encoded protein is CASRETAVQQETQYF.

The chain combines TRBV2 with TRBJ1-6, with a possible D match to TRBD1 (5 bases). Germline V gene sequence: CDR1 SNHLY, CDR2 FYNNEI. This CDR3 is 16 amino acids long. V dropped 2 bases and J dropped 0 bases, with 8 bases sitting between them. The CDR3 DNA reads as TGTGCCAGCAGTGAATCAGGGAGCTCCTATAATTCACCCCTCCACTTT. It translates to CASSESGSSYNSPLHF.

This clonotype has only a few counts. The chain combines TRBV27 with TRBJ2-3; possible D gene TRBD2, 6 bases. Germline V lookup: CDR1 MNHEY, CDR2 SMNVEV (reference sequence). Trimming took off 4 bases at V and 0 bases at J, with 17 bases between the two ends. The CDR3 contains 17 residues. CDR3 sequence (DNA): TGTGCCAGCAGTTCCTTCAATGCGGGACCAAGCACAGATACGCAGTATTTT. This codes for CASSSFNAGPSTDTQYF.

The chain couples TRBV15 to TRBJ2-7; D uncertain. The ends were cut back, 1 base at V and 5 bases at J, with 9 bases in the middle. CDR3 length: 13 residues. Germline V lookup: CDR1 LNHNV, CDR2 YYDKDF (reference sequence). The CDR3 spells CATSRVVVDEQYF. The CDR3 DNA reads TGTGCCACCAGCAGAGTCGTGGTGGACGAGCAGTACTTC.

The chain links TRBV5-3 to TRBJ2-7; 8 nucleotides match TRBD1. TRBV5-3 is known as an ORF, though its function is uncertain. This CDR3 region has 14 residues. The DNA of the CDR3 is TGTGCCAGCAGCTTCGGACAGGGCTCCTACGAGCAGTACGTC. Translated, it gives CASSFGQGSYEQYV.

The chain has TRBV27 and TRBJ1-4, with 7 bases aligning to TRBD1. Trimming cost V 6 bases and J 6 bases; bases outside gene matches: 10. The length of the CDR3 is 15 residues. Germline V gives CDR1 MNHEY, CDR2 SMNVEV (reference sequence). The CDR3: CASRLHRGLDEKLFF. CDR3 coding DNA: TGTGCCAGCAGGCTCCACAGGGGTTTGGATGAAAAACTGTTTTTT. Variable domain in full (rest from reference TRBV27 and TRBJ1-4): EAQVTQNPRYLITVTGKKLTVTCSQNMNHEYMSWYRQDPGLGLRQIYYSMNVEVTDKGDVPEGYKVSRKEKRNFPLILESPSPNQTSLYFCASRLHRGLDEKLFFGSGTQLSVL.

The V and J genes are TRBV19 and TRBJ1-1, with D hard to call. From germline, CDR1 is LNHDA and CDR2 SQIVND (reference sequence). V was clipped by 6 bases and J by 11 bases, with 16 bases between them. The CDR3 runs 12 residues. CDR3 region: CASRSSEGTAFF. The CDR3 nucleotides are TGTGCCAGTAGAAGTTCGGAGGGAACGGCTTTCTTT.